The clone carrying this T cell receptor beta chain appeared a few times. Its target is unknown. For the library, individual cDNA molecules each received unique molecular identifiers. Source study methods: Sample TCR totals centred on a median of approximately 96,000, ranging 23,224 to 690,600. MiXCR was run by TCRdb on the 5' RACE reads, yielding one entry per CDR3 protein. In this record, the V and J calls reflect TCRdb's handling and not the investigators' own analysis. This table holds 110,000 or so distinct CDR3 sequences, roughly 18% found once. The data were obtained in a study of human T cells and chemical hapten exposure. Background on the study: Largely, small differences in pooled library volume made per-sample TCR yields vary.

Whole-study findings and limits: TCRs above 1 in 1000 frequency did not change with DPC sensitization.

CDR3 length: 15 residues. V was pared by 6 bases and J by 9 bases, with 14 bases of the junction left unmatched. From germline, CDR1 is MNHNY and CDR2 SVGAGI (reference sequence). Total RNA came from unfractionated whole blood. The source is a human donor in good health. The genes are TRBV6-6 and TRBJ1-5; TRBD1 matches 7 bases. The CDR3 loop reads CASRTDRAPRRPQHF. The CDR3 DNA sequence: TGTGCCAGCAGAACCGACAGGGCCCCCCGGAGGCCCCAGCATTTT.